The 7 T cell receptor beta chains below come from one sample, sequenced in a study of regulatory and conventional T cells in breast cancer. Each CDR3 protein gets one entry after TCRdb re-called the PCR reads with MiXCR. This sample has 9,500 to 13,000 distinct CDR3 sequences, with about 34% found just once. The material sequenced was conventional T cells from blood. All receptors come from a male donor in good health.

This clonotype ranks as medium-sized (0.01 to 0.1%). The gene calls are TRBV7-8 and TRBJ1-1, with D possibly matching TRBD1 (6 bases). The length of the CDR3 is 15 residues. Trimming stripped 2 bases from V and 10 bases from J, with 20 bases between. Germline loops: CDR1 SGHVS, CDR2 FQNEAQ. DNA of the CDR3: TGTGCCAGCAGCTTAACGAGGGGGGCGCGAGATGGAGCTTTCTTT. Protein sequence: CASSLTRGARDGAFF.

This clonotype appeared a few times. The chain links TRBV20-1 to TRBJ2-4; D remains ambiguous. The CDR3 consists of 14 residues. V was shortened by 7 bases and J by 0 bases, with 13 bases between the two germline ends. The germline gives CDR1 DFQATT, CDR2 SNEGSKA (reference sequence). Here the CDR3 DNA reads TGCAGTGGGGTGAATCCTCTAGCCAAAAACATTCAGTACTTC. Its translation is CSGVNPLAKNIQYF.

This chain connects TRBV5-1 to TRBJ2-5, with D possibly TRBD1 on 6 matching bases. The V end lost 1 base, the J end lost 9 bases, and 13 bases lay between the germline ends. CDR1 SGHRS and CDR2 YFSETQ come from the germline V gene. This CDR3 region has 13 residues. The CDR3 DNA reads TGCGCCAGCAGCTTGACAGGGCCCTCGGCCCAGTACTTC. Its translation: CASSLTGPSAQYF.

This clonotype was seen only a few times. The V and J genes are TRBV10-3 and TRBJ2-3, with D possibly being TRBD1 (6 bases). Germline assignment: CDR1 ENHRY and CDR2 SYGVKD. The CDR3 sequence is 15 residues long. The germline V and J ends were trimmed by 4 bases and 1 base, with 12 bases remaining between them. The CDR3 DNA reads TGTGCCATCAGTGTGGGGCCAGGGGGCACAGATACGCAGTATTTT. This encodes CAISVGPGGTDTQYF.

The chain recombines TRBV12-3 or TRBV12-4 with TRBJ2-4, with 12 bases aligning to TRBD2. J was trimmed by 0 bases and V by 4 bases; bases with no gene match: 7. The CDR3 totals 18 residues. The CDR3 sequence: CASSSTSGGTTAKNIQYF. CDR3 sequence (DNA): TGTGCCAGCAGTTCGACTAGCGGGGGTACGACAGCCAAAAACATTCAGTACTTC.

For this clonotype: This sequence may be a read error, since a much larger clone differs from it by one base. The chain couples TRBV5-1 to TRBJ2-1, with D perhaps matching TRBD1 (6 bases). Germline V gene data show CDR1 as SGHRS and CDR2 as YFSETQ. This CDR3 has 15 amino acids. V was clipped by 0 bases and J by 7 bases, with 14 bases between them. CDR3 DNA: TGCGCCAGCAGCTTGGACGGGGCACAGGGTAATGAGCAGTTCTTC. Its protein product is CASSLDGAQGNEQFF.

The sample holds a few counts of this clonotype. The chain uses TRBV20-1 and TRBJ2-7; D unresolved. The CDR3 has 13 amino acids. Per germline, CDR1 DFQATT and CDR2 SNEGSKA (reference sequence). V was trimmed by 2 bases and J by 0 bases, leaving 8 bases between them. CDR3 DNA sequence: TGCAGTGCTAGATCTGGGATCTCCTACGAGCAGTACTTC. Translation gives CSARSGISYEQYF.